This T cell receptor (beta chain) was profiled in a study of blood T cell repertoires in COVID-19. Background on the study: Both acute and convalescent COVID-19 samples were obtained from the United States, Italy and Spain.

Adults between roughly 18 and 89 years of age took part from 24 US areas. Participants had their cohort set by participant-reported clinical history. Authors' data handling: How many nucleated cells were present was estimated from reference gene primer amplification. Here immunoSEQ multiplex PCR was the method, and the copy in TCRdb shows in-frame clones only, minus some. For V, J and clone size, that table is used; D and trimming come from the DNA. This table holds around 380,000 clones, approximately 89% found once. J was trimmed by 9 bases and V by 8 bases; bases with no gene match: 12. The CDR3 length is 13 residues. Germline V CDR1 and CDR2: GTSNPN, SVGIG (reference sequence).

The rearrangement uses TRBV30 and TRBJ2-1, with TRBD2 matching 8 bases. The sequencing input was PBMCs or T cells enriched from blood (not recorded which). The receptor's source is a man aged 25 to 45 who had recovered from COVID-19. The CDR3 region has the DNA TGTGCCAGGACCGGGGGGGCCGGGGGTGAGCAGTTCTTC. This encodes CARTGGAGGEQFF.